A selection of T cell receptor beta chains follows, all from one sample in a study of blood T cell repertoires in COVID-19. The method was immunoSEQ multiplex PCR; TCRdb's version includes in-frame clones alone and lacks a portion of them. The sample lists 200,000 to 250,000 clones; approximately 83% were seen once. The sample taken for sequencing was peripheral blood. Every receptor here comes from a woman in her fifties or sixties with acute or convalescent COVID-19. Both conserved end residues are trimmed from each CDR3. The order of the fields is D gene, J gene, V gene, CDR3 protein. D genes are given only for firm matches.

d_gene: TRBD1
j_gene: TRBJ1-1
v_gene: TRBV28
CDR3aa: ASSLLTGTEAF

d_gene: .
j_gene: TRBJ1-4
v_gene: TRBV28
CDR3aa: ASRDTEKLF

d_gene: .
j_gene: TRBJ2-7
v_gene: TRBV27
CDR3aa: ASSQGYEQY

d_gene: TRBD1
j_gene: TRBJ2-1
v_gene: TRBV27
CDR3aa: ASSTGTGAYNEQF

d_gene: TRBD1
j_gene: TRBJ1-5
v_gene: TRBV6-1
CDR3aa: ASSDVGTGISQPQH

d_gene: .
j_gene: TRBJ1-2
v_gene: TRBV11-2
CDR3aa: ASSFGAHYGYT

d_gene: TRBD2
j_gene: TRBJ2-3
v_gene: TRBV28
CDR3aa: ASSRDYTDTQY

d_gene: .
j_gene: TRBJ2-5
v_gene: TRBV10-3
CDR3aa: AISESKGTGVQETQY

d_gene: .
j_gene: TRBJ2-5
v_gene: TRBV15
CDR3aa: ATSRARGGETQY

d_gene: .
j_gene: TRBJ2-7
v_gene: TRBV28
CDR3aa: ASRGRDNEQY

d_gene: .
j_gene: TRBJ2-5
v_gene: TRBV10-3
CDR3aa: AISRGIDQETQY

d_gene: .
j_gene: TRBJ1-1
v_gene: TRBV5-6
CDR3aa: ASSPTGSGDEAF

d_gene: .
j_gene: TRBJ2-5
v_gene: TRBV11-2
CDR3aa: ASSLDARMQETQY

d_gene: .
j_gene: TRBJ1-6
v_gene: TRBV28
CDR3aa: ASSTEGKNLNSPLH

d_gene: TRBD2
j_gene: TRBJ2-3
v_gene: TRBV3-1/TRBV3-2
CDR3aa: ASSRTSDTDTQY

d_gene: TRBD1
j_gene: TRBJ1-1
v_gene: TRBV9
CDR3aa: ASSIRGRNTEAF

d_gene: TRBD2
j_gene: TRBJ2-5
v_gene: TRBV5-4
CDR3aa: ASSLAPSGGAQETQY

d_gene: .
j_gene: TRBJ2-3
v_gene: TRBV28
CDR3aa: ASDRRDTDTQY

d_gene: .
j_gene: TRBJ1-5
v_gene: TRBV12-3/TRBV12-4
CDR3aa: ASSFGVQPQH

d_gene: .
j_gene: TRBJ1-1
v_gene: TRBV4-2
CDR3aa: ASSQDPGYMNTEAF

d_gene: .
j_gene: TRBJ2-5
v_gene: TRBV9
CDR3aa: ASSADIMHGETQY

d_gene: .
j_gene: TRBJ1-2
v_gene: TRBV18
CDR3aa: ASSSRAFREAHYGYT

d_gene: TRBD1
j_gene: TRBJ2-6
v_gene: TRBV2
CDR3aa: ASSEARDRVSGANVLT

d_gene: .
j_gene: TRBJ1-1
v_gene: TRBV11-3
CDR3aa: ASSATLNTEAF

d_gene: .
j_gene: TRBJ2-7
v_gene: TRBV27
CDR3aa: ASSFGRAYEQY

d_gene: .
j_gene: TRBJ1-3
v_gene: TRBV5-6
CDR3aa: ASSLGQTGNTIY

d_gene: TRBD1
j_gene: TRBJ1-5
v_gene: TRBV3-1/TRBV3-2
CDR3aa: ASSPGTAYSNQPQH

d_gene: TRBD2
j_gene: TRBJ2-1
v_gene: TRBV7-3
CDR3aa: ASSLRPLGTSGNEQF

d_gene: .
j_gene: TRBJ1-5
v_gene: TRBV27
CDR3aa: ASRPQLSNQPQH

d_gene: TRBD1
j_gene: TRBJ2-2
v_gene: TRBV9
CDR3aa: ASQTGVINTGELF

d_gene: TRBD2
j_gene: TRBJ2-2
v_gene: TRBV2
CDR3aa: ARALAGDAGELF

d_gene: TRBD1
j_gene: TRBJ2-7
v_gene: TRBV7-8
CDR3aa: ASSMDRANEQY

d_gene: TRBD2
j_gene: TRBJ2-2
v_gene: TRBV30
CDR3aa: AWTWGEGGELF

d_gene: .
j_gene: TRBJ2-1
v_gene: TRBV5-5
CDR3aa: ASSLVRGEQF

d_gene: .
j_gene: TRBJ1-1
v_gene: TRBV6-4
CDR3aa: ASSTEMNTEAF

d_gene: .
j_gene: TRBJ2-6
v_gene: TRBV19
CDR3aa: ASSILSGFSSGANVLT

d_gene: .
j_gene: TRBJ2-5
v_gene: TRBV6-5
CDR3aa: ASILSGSPPETQY

d_gene: .
j_gene: TRBJ2-2
v_gene: TRBV5-4
CDR3aa: ASSLGIAGTGELF

d_gene: .
j_gene: TRBJ2-1
v_gene: TRBV5-1
CDR3aa: ASSSHSYNEQF

d_gene: TRBD1
j_gene: TRBJ2-2
v_gene: TRBV2
CDR3aa: ASAAGTGEGRLF

d_gene: .
j_gene: TRBJ1-1
v_gene: TRBV6-6
CDR3aa: ASSPREAKNTEAF

d_gene: TRBD1
j_gene: TRBJ1-2
v_gene: TRBV27
CDR3aa: ASSSGQGFLNGYT

d_gene: .
j_gene: TRBJ1-1
v_gene: TRBV12-3/TRBV12-4
CDR3aa: ASSLRRSTEAF

d_gene: TRBD1
j_gene: TRBJ1-4
v_gene: TRBV28
CDR3aa: ASRWGQGGEKLF

d_gene: .
j_gene: TRBJ1-1
v_gene: TRBV6-5
CDR3aa: ASSSRQDYMNTEAF

d_gene: .
j_gene: TRBJ2-3
v_gene: TRBV24-1
CDR3aa: ATSDLVRDIFTQY

d_gene: TRBD1
j_gene: TRBJ2-7
v_gene: TRBV5-4
CDR3aa: ASSLAGAGGKYEQY

d_gene: TRBD2
j_gene: TRBJ2-5
v_gene: TRBV15
CDR3aa: ATSSPGLSIYQETQY

d_gene: .
j_gene: TRBJ1-1
v_gene: TRBV9
CDR3aa: ASSLGAAMNTEAF

d_gene: .
j_gene: TRBJ1-2
v_gene: TRBV25-1
CDR3aa: ASSQTFGYT

d_gene: TRBD2
j_gene: TRBJ2-3
v_gene: TRBV24-1
CDR3aa: ATSDNSGGRTDTQY

d_gene: TRBD1
j_gene: TRBJ1-1
v_gene: TRBV6-5
CDR3aa: ASSPSRGSGEAF

d_gene: .
j_gene: TRBJ2-1
v_gene: TRBV28
CDR3aa: ASSLSPGLGALDNEQF

d_gene: .
j_gene: TRBJ2-5
v_gene: TRBV5-1
CDR3aa: ASSLRETQY

d_gene: TRBD2
j_gene: TRBJ2-1
v_gene: TRBV19
CDR3aa: ASTISAGARNEQF